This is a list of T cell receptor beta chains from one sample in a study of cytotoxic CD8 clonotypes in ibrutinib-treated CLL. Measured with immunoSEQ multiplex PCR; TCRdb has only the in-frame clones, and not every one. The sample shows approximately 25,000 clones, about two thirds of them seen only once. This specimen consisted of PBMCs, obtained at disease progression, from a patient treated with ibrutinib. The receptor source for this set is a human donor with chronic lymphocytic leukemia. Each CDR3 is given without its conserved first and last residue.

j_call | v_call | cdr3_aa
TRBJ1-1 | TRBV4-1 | ASSQIITGGTEAF
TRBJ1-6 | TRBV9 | ASSAGPIRDRNNSPLH
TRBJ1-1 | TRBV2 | ASSVSGRSNTEAF
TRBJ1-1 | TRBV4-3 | ASSQDGGDLTEAF
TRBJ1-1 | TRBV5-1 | ASGRGNTEAF
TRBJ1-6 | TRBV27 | ASTGSYNSPLH
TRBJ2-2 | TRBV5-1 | ASRQDGQGIIFTGELF
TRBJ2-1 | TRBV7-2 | ASSTADRVKF
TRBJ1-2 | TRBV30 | AWSRRSNYGYT
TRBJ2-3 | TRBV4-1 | ASSQDAAVGTDTQY
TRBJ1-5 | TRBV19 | ASRNPLRSNQPQH
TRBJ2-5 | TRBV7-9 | ASSLVGETQY
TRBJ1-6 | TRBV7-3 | ASSLLGGDNSPLH
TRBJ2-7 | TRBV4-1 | ASSQEARRYEQY